Shown below are 26 T cell receptor beta chains from a single sample sequenced in a study of vaccination and CD4 T cells after COVID-19. TCRdb analysed the PCR reads with MiXCR anew, one entry per CDR3 protein. Found here are about 20,000 distinct CDR3 sequences, roughly three fifths of them singletons; the top ten hold less than 1.5%. The specimen was CD4+ T cells from blood, collected before SARS-CoV-2 vaccination. The receptors were sampled from a human donor who had recovered from COVID-19.

The rearrangement uses TRBV11-3 and TRBJ2-1; TRBD2 might be the D (6 bases). V was clipped by 5 bases and J by 10 bases, with 15 bases between them. Germline lookup yields CDR1 SGHNT and CDR2 YENEEA. The CDR3 loop spans 13 amino acids. CDR3 bases: TGTGCCAGCAGCCCCGCCGGGGGACCCGAGCAGTTCTTC. Residues: CASSPAGGPEQFF.

This chain connects TRBV2 to TRBJ2-7, with TRBD2 matching over 10 bases. CDR1 and CDR2 from the germline V gene are SNHLY and FYNNEI. The J segment lost 4 bases and the V segment lost 8 bases, leaving 11 bases of the junction unmatched. The CDR3 spans 15 residues. CDR3 amino acids: CASCKKREGFYEQYF. CDR3 DNA sequence: TGTGCCAGCTGCAAAAAGCGGGAGGGCTTTTACGAGCAGTACTTC.

This clonotype was seen more than once but under ten times. The chain has TRBV6-2 or TRBV6-3 and TRBJ1-2, with D possibly TRBD1 on 5 matching bases. There are 13 residues in the CDR3. Germline CDR1 MNHEY, CDR2 SVGEGT. Trimming took off 8 bases at V and 8 bases at J, with 18 bases between the two ends. CDR3 protein: CASGQGLTGGYTF. For the CDR3, the DNA is TGTGCCAGCGGCCAGGGACTCACTGGGGGCTACACCTTC.

This clonotype has a handful of counts. The V call is TRBV19, the J call TRBJ1-6; 7 bases line up with TRBD1. The CDR3 totals 15 residues. The V gene end was trimmed by 7 bases and the J gene end by 7 bases; junction bases not matched to a gene: 10. Germline lookup yields CDR1 LNHDA and CDR2 SQIVND (reference sequence). The CDR3 bases are TGTGCCAGTAAGGTGTTCGGGACAGAGAATTCACCCCTCCACTTT. Protein sequence: CASKVFGTENSPLHF.

V gene TRBV20-1 combines with J gene TRBJ2-7; no clear D gene. This CDR3 contains 12 residues. Deletions cut 6 bases from V and 4 bases from J, with 13 bases between. Germline V lookup: CDR1 DFQATT, CDR2 SNEGSKA (reference sequence). This chain's CDR3 is CSAPEARYEQYF. The CDR3 DNA follows: TGCAGTGCCCCAGAAGCGAGATACGAGCAGTACTTC.

This clonotype occurred a few times. The chain combines TRBV19 with TRBJ1-1; D ambiguous. The CDR3 is made up of 13 amino acids. Germline CDR1 reads LNHDA; CDR2 reads SQIVND (reference sequence). The V and J ends lost 2 bases and 4 bases respectively, with 8 bases between them. Here the CDR3 DNA reads TGTGCCAGTAGTATATCCACCGGCACTGAAGCTTTCTTT. Protein sequence: CASSISTGTEAFF.

This rearrangement joins TRBV21-1 to TRBJ2-1. TRBV21-1 has pseudogene status. There are 16 residues in the CDR3. CDR3 residues: CASSKDESNSYNEQFF. The CDR3 bases are TGTGCCAGCAGCAAAGACGAGAGTAATTCCTACAATGAGCAGTTCTTC.

This clonotype was seen only a few times. The chain recombines TRBV6-1 with TRBJ2-3; D is undetermined. Trimming cost V 1 base and J 4 bases, with 6 bases left between them. Germline values: CDR1 MNHNS, CDR2 SASEGT. The CDR3 contains 13 residues. The CDR3 coding sequence is TGTGCCAGCAGTGAAGAGTTGGCAGATACGCAGTATTTT. Its protein is CASSEELADTQYF.

The CDR3 nucleotides are TGTGCCTGGAGCGGGAGAGATACGCAGTATTTT. It translates to CAWSGRDTQYF. The gene calls are TRBV30 and TRBJ2-3, with a tentative D call TRBD2 (6 bases). This CDR3 has 11 amino acids. The germline V gene encodes CDR1 GTSNPN and CDR2 SVGIG (reference sequence). Trimming shortened V by 3 bases and J by 5 bases, and 6 bases separated the two germline ends. The full variable domain, in which reference TRBV30 and TRBJ2-3 provide the parts outside the CDR3, is SQTIHQWPATLVQPVGSPLSLECTVEGTSNPNLYWYRQAAGRGLQLLFYSVGIGQISSEVPQNLSASRPQDRQFILSSKKLLLSDSGFYLCAWSGRDTQYFGPGTRLTVL.

The rearrangement joins TRBV6-1 to TRBJ2-7; D might be TRBD1 or TRBD2, each matching 5 bases. This CDR3 is built from 14 residues. The V end was cut by 6 bases, the J end by 8 bases, with 20 bases between. Germline loops: CDR1 MNHNS, CDR2 SASEGT. CDR3 nucleotide sequence: TGTGCCAGCAGGCCGGGATCGCAGGGTGGGCAGCAGTACTTC. Translating it yields CASRPGSQGGQQYF.

This clonotype has a handful of counts. The CDR3 region is CASRKGLSVEQYF. The CDR3 DNA follows: TGCGCCAGCAGGAAGGGGCTAAGCGTGGAGCAGTACTTC. This rearrangement joins TRBV5-1 to TRBJ2-7; D perhaps matches TRBD1 (5 bases). Germline lookup yields CDR1 SGHRS and CDR2 YFSETQ. This CDR3 has 13 residues. Trimming took off 5 bases at V and 7 bases at J, with 16 bases between the two ends.

V gene TRBV10-3 combines with J gene TRBJ2-1; 10 bases align to TRBD2. The junction had 10 bases not matched to a gene; V was cut back by 6 bases and J by 8 bases. CDR3 length equals 15 residues. Germline assignment: CDR1 ENHRY and CDR2 SYGVKD. CDR3 nucleotides: TGTGCCATCAGGCGGTCTAGCGGGAGCCCCGATGAGCAGTTCTTC. It codes for CAIRRSSGSPDEQFF.

Points on this clonotype: The junction and the germline gene differ at one end; a read error may be behind it. The genes are TRBV19 and TRBJ2-3, with 13 bases aligning to TRBD2. Germline V gives CDR1 LNHDA, CDR2 SQIVND (reference sequence). This CDR3 contains 16 residues. The CDR3 sequence: CASSLEGLAGTDTQYF. As DNA, the CDR3 is TGTGCCAGTAGTCTAGAGGGACTAGCGGGGACAGATACGCAGTATTTT.

This clonotype was counted only a few times. V gene TRBV6-4 combines with J gene TRBJ2-2; 11 positions agree with TRBD1. CDR1 MRHNA and CDR2 SNTAGT come from the germline V gene. This CDR3 has 16 amino acids. The J segment lost 4 bases and the V segment lost 5 bases, leaving 6 bases of the junction unmatched. The CDR3 protein is CASSSTGTGGTGELFF. The CDR3 DNA reads as TGTGCCAGCAGTTCTACCGGGACAGGGGGCACCGGGGAGCTGTTTTTT.

The chain joins TRBV6-1 to TRBJ1-6; D is unresolved. Germline assignment: CDR1 MNHNS and CDR2 SASEGT. The CDR3 is made up of 17 amino acids. With 3 bases removed from V and 9 bases from J, the gap between germline ends came to 21 bases. CDR3 in amino acids: CASSDEGSRAGFSPLHF. The CDR3 nucleotides are TGTGCCAGCAGTGATGAAGGGTCCCGAGCCGGATTTTCACCCCTCCACTTT.

This clonotype was picked up a small number of times. V and J are TRBV12-3 or TRBV12-4 and TRBJ2-5; 9 bases line up with TRBD2. The CDR3 has 13 residues. J gave up 5 bases and V 8 bases, and 6 bases lay outside the gene matches. The CDR3 protein is CASRASGDETQYF. For the CDR3, the DNA is TGTGCCAGCCGGGCTAGCGGGGATGAGACCCAGTACTTC.

This clonotype counts as medium-sized. The chain couples TRBV27 to TRBJ1-5, with TRBD1 matching over 7 bases. The V and J ends lost 10 bases and 0 bases, in that order; junction bases with no gene match: 6. The germline V gene encodes CDR1 MNHEY and CDR2 SMNVEV (reference sequence). This CDR3 contains 14 residues. Here the CDR3 reads CATQGQNSNQPQHF. The CDR3 coding sequence is TGTGCCACCCAGGGACAGAATAGCAATCAGCCCCAGCATTTT.

The chain links TRBV11-3 to TRBJ2-5; D might be TRBD2 (6 bases). CDR3 size: 14 residues. Deletions cut 5 bases from V and 2 bases from J, with 12 bases between. The germline gives CDR1 SGHNT, CDR2 YENEEA. The CDR3, as DNA: TGTGCCAGCAGCCGTAGCCGGGGGCAAGAGACCCAGTACTTC. Translation gives CASSRSRGQETQYF. The variable domain in full, completed from reference TRBV11-3 and TRBJ2-5, reads EAGVVQSPRYKIIEKKQPVAFWCNPISGHNTLYWYLQNLGQGPELLIRYENEEAVDDSQLPKDRFSAERLKGVDSTLKIQPAELGDSAVYLCASSRSRGQETQYFGPGTRLLVL.

The J gene is TRBJ2-7, the V gene TRBV29-1; D might be TRBD1 (6 bases). The CDR3 is 14 amino acids. CDR1 and CDR2 (germline): SQVTM, ANQGSEA. The V end was cut by 7 bases, the J end by 1 base, with 17 bases between. DNA of the CDR3: TGCAGCGCCAAGGTGGCCAGGGGATCCTACGAGCAGTACTTC. This sequence encodes CSAKVARGSYEQYF.

This clonotype showed up just a few times. This chain uses TRBV6-1 with TRBJ1-5; 8 nucleotides match TRBD1. Trimming took 3 bases from V and 1 from J; bases not matched to a gene: 2. CDR1 is MNHNS, CDR2 SASEGT, per germline. The CDR3 runs 15 residues. CDR3 protein: CASSDRGLSNQPQHF. The CDR3, as DNA: TGTGCCAGCAGTGACAGGGGGCTCAGCAATCAGCCCCAGCATTTT.

Worth noting for this clonotype: This CDR3 is missing its conserved last phenylalanine or tryptophan, likely due to a read error. The CDR3 DNA sequence: TGTGCCAGCAGTAATTCTAACTATGGCTACACCCTC. Translating gives CASSNSNYGYTL. The V gene is TRBV12-3 or TRBV12-4, the J gene TRBJ1-2; D ambiguous. There are 12 residues in the CDR3. V lost 5 bases to trimming and J lost 0 bases, with 4 bases between them.

V is TRBV2 and J is TRBJ1-2; D call uncertain. Germline assignment: CDR1 SNHLY and CDR2 FYNNEI. Trimming removed 1 base at V and 12 bases at J, with 9 bases between. The CDR3 is 11 residues long. For the CDR3, the DNA is TGTGCCAGCAGTGAAGAAGGGTCGCACACCTTC. As protein: CASSEEGSHTF.

The chain combines TRBV7-9 with TRBJ2-7; 9 nucleotides agree with TRBD2. The CDR3 extends over 15 amino acids. CDR1 is SEHNR, CDR2 FQNEAQ, per germline (reference sequence). The J segment lost 7 bases and the V segment lost 2 bases, leaving 9 bases of the junction unmatched. The CDR3 is CASSLSAGGPKEQYF. CDR3 nucleotide sequence: TGTGCCAGCAGCTTATCGGCGGGAGGGCCTAAGGAGCAGTACTTC.

The chain links TRBV7-2 to TRBJ1-1; no firm D call. The CDR3 covers 12 residues. The germline gives CDR1 SGHTA, CDR2 FQGNSA. V lost 2 bases and J 6 bases, leaving 7 bases between the germline ends. Here the CDR3 DNA reads TGTGCCAGCAGCTTATCCGCGTCTGAAGCTTTCTTT. Its protein product is CASSLSASEAFF. Full variable domain (rest looked up from reference TRBV7-2 and TRBJ1-1): GAGVSQSPSNKVTEKGKDVELRCDPISGHTALYWYRQSLGQGLEFLIYFQGNSAPDKSGLPSDRFSAERTGGSVSTLTIQRTQQEDSAVYLCASSLSASEAFFGQGTRLTVV.

The sample holds one count of this clonotype. This chain joins TRBV6-1 and TRBJ2-1; 12 nucleotides agree with TRBD2. The CDR3 is 14 residues long. CDR1 is MNHNS, CDR2 SASEGT, per germline. V was clipped by 4 bases and J by 12 bases; unmatched bases: 7. The CDR3: CASSASGLAGLQFF. CDR3 nucleotides: TGTGCCAGCAGTGCGTCAGGACTAGCGGGATTGCAGTTCTTC.

The J gene is TRBJ2-3, the V gene TRBV7-6; perhaps TRBD1 as D (5 bases). The CDR3 extends over 14 amino acids. V gave up 5 bases and J gave up 3 bases, with 12 bases separating them. Germline V gene lookup returns CDR1 SGHVS and CDR2 FNYEAQ. The CDR3 sequence is CASSPYRGTDTQYF. In nucleotides, the CDR3 is TGTGCCAGCAGCCCGTATAGGGGTACAGATACGCAGTATTTT.